This T cell receptor (beta chain) comes out of a study of blood T cell repertoires in COVID-19. The protocol was immunoSEQ multiplex PCR, while the TCRdb copy is restricted to in-frame clones and leaves out a portion. This sample has about 360,000 clones, with 75% to 90% found just once. Trimming cost V 1 base and J 10 bases, with 23 bases left between them. Germline lookup yields CDR1 SGHAT and CDR2 FQNNGV. CDR3 size: 18 residues. Source material: peripheral blood. V gene TRBV11-2 combines with J gene TRBJ1-6; D may be TRBD1 (5 bases). The sequence was collected from a woman aged 55-75 years with COVID-19, enrolled during active disease. The CDR3: CASSLGFRRGRAGSPLHF. CDR3 nucleotide sequence: TGTGCCAGCAGCTTAGGGTTTAGAAGGGGCAGGGCTGGCTCACCCCTCCACTTT.